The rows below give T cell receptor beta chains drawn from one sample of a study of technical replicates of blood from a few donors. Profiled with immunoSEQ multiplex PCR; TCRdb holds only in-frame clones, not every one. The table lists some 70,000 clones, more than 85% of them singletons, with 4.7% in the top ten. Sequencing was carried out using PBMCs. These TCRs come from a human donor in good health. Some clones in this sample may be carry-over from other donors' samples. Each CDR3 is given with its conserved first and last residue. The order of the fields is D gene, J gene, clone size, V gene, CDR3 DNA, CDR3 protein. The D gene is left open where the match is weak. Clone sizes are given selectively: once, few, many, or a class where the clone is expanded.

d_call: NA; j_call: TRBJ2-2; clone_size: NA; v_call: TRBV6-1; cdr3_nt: TGTGCCAGCAGGCGGGGCAGGGTTGACGGGGAGCTGTTTTTT; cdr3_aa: CASRRGRVDGELFF
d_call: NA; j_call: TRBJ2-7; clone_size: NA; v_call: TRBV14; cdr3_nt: TGTGCCAGCAGCCGGATTCAGGGCCTCTCCTACGAGCAGTACTTC; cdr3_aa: CASSRIQGLSYEQYF
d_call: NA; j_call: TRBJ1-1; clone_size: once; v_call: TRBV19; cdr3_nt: TGTGCCAGTACCCCGGACAGCCCTACTGAAGCTTTCTTT; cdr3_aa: CASTPDSPTEAFF
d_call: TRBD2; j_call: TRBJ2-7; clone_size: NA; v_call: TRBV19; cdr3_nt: TGTGCCAGTAGCCAGACTAGCGGGAGCTCCTACGAGCAGTACTTC; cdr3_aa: CASSQTSGSSYEQYF
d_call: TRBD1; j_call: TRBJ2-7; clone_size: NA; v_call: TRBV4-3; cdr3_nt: TGCGCCAGCAGCCGGGACAGCTCTTACGAGCAGTACTTC; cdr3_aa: CASSRDSSYEQYF
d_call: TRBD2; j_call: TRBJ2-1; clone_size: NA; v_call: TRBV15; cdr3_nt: TGTGCCACCAGCAGAGATAAGGATAGCGGGAGTGCTGAGCAGTTCTTC; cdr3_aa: CATSRDKDSGSAEQFF
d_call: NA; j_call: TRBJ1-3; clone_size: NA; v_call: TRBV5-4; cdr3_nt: TGTGCCAGCAGCTCGGGTGGAGGACAGAGATCTGGAAACACCATATATTTT; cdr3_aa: CASSSGGGQRSGNTIYF
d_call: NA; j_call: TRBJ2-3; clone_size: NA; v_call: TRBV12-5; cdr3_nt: TGTGCTAGTGCCCACACAGATACGCAGTATTTT; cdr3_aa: CASAHTDTQYF
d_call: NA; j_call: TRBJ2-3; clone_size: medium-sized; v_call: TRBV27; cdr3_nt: TGTGCCAGCAGTCCATACTTCCAGGGTCCAGATACGCAGTATTTT; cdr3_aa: CASSPYFQGPDTQYF
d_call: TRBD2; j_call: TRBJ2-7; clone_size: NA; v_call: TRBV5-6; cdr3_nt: TGTGCCAGCAGCTTGATGGGACTAGCCTCTGAGCAGTACTTC; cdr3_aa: CASSLMGLASEQYF
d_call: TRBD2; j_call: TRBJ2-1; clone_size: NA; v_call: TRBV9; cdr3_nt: TGTGCCAGCAGCACAACGGGGGGGGGATACAATGAGCAGTTCTTC; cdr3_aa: CASSTTGGGYNEQFF
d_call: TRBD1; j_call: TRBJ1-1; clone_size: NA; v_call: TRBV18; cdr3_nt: TGTGCCAGCTCACCATCCAGGGGGCGAATCACTGAAGCTTTCTTT; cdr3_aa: CASSPSRGRITEAFF
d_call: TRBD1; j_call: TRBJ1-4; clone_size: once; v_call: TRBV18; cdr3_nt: TGTGCCAGCTCTCCGGGACAGGGGATGGTACTGTTTTTT; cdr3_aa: CASSPGQGMVLFF
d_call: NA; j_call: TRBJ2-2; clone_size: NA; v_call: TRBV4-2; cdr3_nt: TGTGCCAGCAGCCAAGATCCAAAGGGGATTAACACCGGGGAGCTGTTTTTT; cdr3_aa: CASSQDPKGINTGELFF
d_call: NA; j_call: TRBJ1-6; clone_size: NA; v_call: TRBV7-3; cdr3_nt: TGTGCCAGCAGCTTAACCAAGGACTGGAATTCACCCCTCCACTTT; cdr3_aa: CASSLTKDWNSPLHF
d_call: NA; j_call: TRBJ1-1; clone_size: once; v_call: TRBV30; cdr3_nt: TGTGCCTGGAGTTCAGAAACGGAGGCTTTCTTT; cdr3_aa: CAWSSETEAFF
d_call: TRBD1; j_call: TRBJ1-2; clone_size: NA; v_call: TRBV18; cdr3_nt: TGTGCCAGCTCTCCCGCCCTGGACAGGGGGAGCGGCTACACCTTC; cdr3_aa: CASSPALDRGSGYTF
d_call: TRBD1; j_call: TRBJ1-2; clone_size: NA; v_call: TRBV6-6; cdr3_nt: TGTGCCAGCAGTCCCGGGACAGGGGTGGGCTACACCTTC; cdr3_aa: CASSPGTGVGYTF
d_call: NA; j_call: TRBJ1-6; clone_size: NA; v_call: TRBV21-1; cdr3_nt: TGTGCCAGCATCATCTTGGCGGGGGAATGGTCTCGGACTGTTAATTCACCCCTCCACTTT; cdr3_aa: CASIILAGEWSRTVNSPLHF
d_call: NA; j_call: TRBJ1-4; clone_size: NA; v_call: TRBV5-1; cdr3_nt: TGCGCCAGCAGCTTGGTTCCCAACAGCGGAACTAATGAAAAACTGTTTTTT; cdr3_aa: CASSLVPNSGTNEKLFF
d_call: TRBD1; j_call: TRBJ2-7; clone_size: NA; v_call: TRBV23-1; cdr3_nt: TGCGCCAGCAGTGCCGAGACAGGGGAATCTTACGAGCAGTACTTC; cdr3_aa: CASSAETGESYEQYF
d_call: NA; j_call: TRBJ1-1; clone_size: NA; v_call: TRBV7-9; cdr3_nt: TGTGCCAGCAGTTTAATCAGCACTGAAGCTTTCTTT; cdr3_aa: CASSLISTEAFF
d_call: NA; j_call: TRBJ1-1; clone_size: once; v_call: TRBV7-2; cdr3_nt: TGTGCCAGCAGCTTAGTTGCAGGGTTGAACACTGAAGCTTTCTTT; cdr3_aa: CASSLVAGLNTEAFF
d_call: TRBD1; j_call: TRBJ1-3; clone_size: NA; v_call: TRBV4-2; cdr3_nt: TGTGCCAGCAGCCCCGGGACAGGGGGCACTGGAAACACCATATATTTT; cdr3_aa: CASSPGTGGTGNTIYF
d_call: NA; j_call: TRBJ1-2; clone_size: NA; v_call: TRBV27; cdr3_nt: TGTGCCAGCAGTTTTAGAGGGAACTATGGCTACACCTTC; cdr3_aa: CASSFRGNYGYTF
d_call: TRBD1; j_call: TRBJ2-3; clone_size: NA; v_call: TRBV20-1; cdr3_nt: TGCAGAAGACAGGGTCCAGATACGCAGTATTTT; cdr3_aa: CRRQGPDTQYF
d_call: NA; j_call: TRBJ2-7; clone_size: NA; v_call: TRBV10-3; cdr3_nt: TGTGCCATCAGGGAAAATGGGGCGGGGATCTACGAGCAGTACTTC; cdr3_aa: CAIRENGAGIYEQYF
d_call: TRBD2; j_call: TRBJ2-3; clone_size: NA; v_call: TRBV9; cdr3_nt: TGTGCCAGCAGCGTAGAGGCGGGGGGCACAGATACGCAGTATTTT; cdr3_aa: CASSVEAGGTDTQYF
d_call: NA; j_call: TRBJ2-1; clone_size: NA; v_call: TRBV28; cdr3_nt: TGTGCCAGCAGCTCCCCCCAGGGTAGTAATGAGCAGTTCTTC; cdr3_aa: CASSSPQGSNEQFF
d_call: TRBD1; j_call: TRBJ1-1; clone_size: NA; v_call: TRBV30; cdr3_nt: TGTGCCTGGAGGACAGGGGCGGGCACTGAAGCTTTCTTT; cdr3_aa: CAWRTGAGTEAFF
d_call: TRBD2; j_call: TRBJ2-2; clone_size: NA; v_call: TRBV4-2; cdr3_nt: TGTGCCAGCAGCCAAGATCTGCCCGGGGGGGCGGTAAACACCGGGGAGCTGTTTTTT; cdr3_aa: CASSQDLPGGAVNTGELFF
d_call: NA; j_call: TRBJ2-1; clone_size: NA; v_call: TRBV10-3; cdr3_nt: TGTGCCATCAGTGGAGGCAGTTACAATGAGCAGTTCTTC; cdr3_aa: CAISGGSYNEQFF
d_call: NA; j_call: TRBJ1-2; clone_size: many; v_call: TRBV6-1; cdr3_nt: TGTGCCAGCAGTGAAAGAAGCAGGTCTGGCTACACCTTC; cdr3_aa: CASSERSRSGYTF
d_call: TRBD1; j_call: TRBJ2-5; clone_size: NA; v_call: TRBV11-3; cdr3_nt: TGTGCCAGCAGTACACAGGGGGCTCGAGAGACCCAGTACTTC; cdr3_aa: CASSTQGARETQYF
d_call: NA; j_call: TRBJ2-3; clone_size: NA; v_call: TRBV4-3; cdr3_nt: TGCGCCAGCAGCCAAGATCGGAGTAGTACAGATACGCAGTATTTT; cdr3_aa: CASSQDRSSTDTQYF
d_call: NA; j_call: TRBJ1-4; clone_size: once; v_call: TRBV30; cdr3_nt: TGTGCCTGGAGTGTGGATCGGCGAGGTGAAAAACTGTTTTTT; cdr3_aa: CAWSVDRRGEKLFF
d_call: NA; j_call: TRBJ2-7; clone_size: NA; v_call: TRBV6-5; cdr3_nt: TGTGCCAGCAGTCCACGGACTGCCTACGAGCAGTACTTC; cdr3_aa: CASSPRTAYEQYF
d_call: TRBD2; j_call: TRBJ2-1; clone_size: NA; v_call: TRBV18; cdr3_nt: TGTGCCAGCTCACCACCTGGACTAGCGGGGTACAATGAGCAGTTCTTC; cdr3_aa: CASSPPGLAGYNEQFF
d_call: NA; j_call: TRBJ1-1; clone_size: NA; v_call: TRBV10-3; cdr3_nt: TGTGCCATCAGATCGGGGGGCAGGATTAACACTGAAGCTTTCTTT; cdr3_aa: CAIRSGGRINTEAFF
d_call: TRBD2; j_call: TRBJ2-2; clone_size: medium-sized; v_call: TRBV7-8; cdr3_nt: TGTGCCAGCAGCAAACTCGGGAGGGTTAATACCGGGGAGCTGTTTTTT; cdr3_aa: CASSKLGRVNTGELFF
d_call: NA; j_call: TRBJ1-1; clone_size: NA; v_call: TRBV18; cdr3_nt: TGTGCCAGCTCCTTGTTTGTGGCCGGAGGGAACACTGAAGCTTTCTTT; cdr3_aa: CASSLFVAGGNTEAFF
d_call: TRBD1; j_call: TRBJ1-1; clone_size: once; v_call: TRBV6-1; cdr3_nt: TGTGCCAGCAGGGATGGGACAGGGGTGAACACTGAAGCTTTCTTT; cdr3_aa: CASRDGTGVNTEAFF
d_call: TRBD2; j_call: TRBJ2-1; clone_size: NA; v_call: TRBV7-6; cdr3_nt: TGTGCCAGCAGCTTAGATCGGACTAGCAATGAGCAGTTCTTC; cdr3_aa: CASSLDRTSNEQFF
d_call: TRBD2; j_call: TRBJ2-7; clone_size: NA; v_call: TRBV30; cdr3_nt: TGTGCCTGGACGTCTAGCGGGGGCTGGGGTGGGGGGCAGTACTTC; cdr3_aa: CAWTSSGGWGGGQYF
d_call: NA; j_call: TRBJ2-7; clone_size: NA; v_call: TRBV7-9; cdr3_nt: TGTGCCAGCAGCTTATCCACAGGGGAGGATGAGCAGTACTTC; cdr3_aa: CASSLSTGEDEQYF
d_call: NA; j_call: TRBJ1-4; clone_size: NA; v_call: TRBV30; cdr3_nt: TGTGCCTGCCGGGACACGGGAAATGAAAAACTGTTTTTT; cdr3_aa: CACRDTGNEKLFF
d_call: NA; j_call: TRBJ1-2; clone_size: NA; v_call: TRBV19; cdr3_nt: TGTGCCAGTAGCCAGGGAATTGCTTATGGCTACACCTTC; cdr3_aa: CASSQGIAYGYTF
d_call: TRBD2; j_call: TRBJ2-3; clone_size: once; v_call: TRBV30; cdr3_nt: TGTGCCTGGAGTGTACACCCCAAAGCGGGAGTGTACACAGATACGCAGTATTTT; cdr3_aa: CAWSVHPKAGVYTDTQYF
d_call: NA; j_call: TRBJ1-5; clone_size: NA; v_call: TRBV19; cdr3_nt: TGTGCCAGTCCCCTAAGGGGGAAGATCGGGAATCAGCCCCAGCATTTT; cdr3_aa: CASPLRGKIGNQPQHF
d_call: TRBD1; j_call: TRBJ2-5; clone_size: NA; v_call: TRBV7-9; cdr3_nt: TGTGCCAGCAGCTATACAGGGGTGGGAGCGGAGACCCAGTACTTC; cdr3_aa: CASSYTGVGAETQYF
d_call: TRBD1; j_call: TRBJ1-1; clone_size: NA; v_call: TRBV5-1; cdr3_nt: TGCGCCAGCAGCCCGGGACAGGGGTGGACTGAAGCTTTCTTT; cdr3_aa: CASSPGQGWTEAFF
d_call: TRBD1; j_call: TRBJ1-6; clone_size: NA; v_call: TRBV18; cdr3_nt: TGTGCCAGCTCATCCGAAACCGGGACAGTTTCACCCCTCCACTTT; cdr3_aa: CASSSETGTVSPLHF
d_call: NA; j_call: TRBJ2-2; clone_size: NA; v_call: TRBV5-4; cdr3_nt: TGTGCCAGCAGCTTGGAAGCGATCTTCAACACCGGGGAGCTGTTTTTT; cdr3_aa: CASSLEAIFNTGELFF